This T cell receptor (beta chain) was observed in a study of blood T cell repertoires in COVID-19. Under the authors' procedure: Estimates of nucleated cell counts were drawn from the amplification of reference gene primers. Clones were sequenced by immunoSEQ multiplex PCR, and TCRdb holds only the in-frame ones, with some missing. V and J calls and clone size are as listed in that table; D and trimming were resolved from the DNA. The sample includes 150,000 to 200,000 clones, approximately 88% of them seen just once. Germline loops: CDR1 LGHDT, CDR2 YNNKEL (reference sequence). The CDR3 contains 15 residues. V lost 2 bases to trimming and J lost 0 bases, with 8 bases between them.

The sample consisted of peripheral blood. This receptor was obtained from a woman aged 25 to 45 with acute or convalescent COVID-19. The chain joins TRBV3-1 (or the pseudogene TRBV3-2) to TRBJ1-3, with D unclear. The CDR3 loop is CASSQIPGSGNTIYF. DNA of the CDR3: TGTGCCAGCAGCCAAATCCCGGGCTCTGGAAACACCATATATTTT.